This T cell receptor (beta chain) was sequenced for a study of blood T cell repertoires in COVID-19. The overall study: The United States, Italy and Spain supplied acute and convalescent COVID-19 samples.

Study processing details: The assay estimated nucleated cells by amplifying reference gene primers. Method: immunoSEQ multiplex PCR; TCRdb's copy keeps in-frame clones and lacks some. Clone size and the V and J calls come from that table; the DNA yielded D and trimming. The sample comprises some 430,000 clones, roughly 87% of which are singletons, and about 0.6% rests with the top ten. Germline V gene lookup returns CDR1 SNHLY and CDR2 FYNNEI. Trimming left V 6 bases short and J 4 bases short, with 18 bases between. CDR3 length: 15 residues. Participant age was about 18 to 89 years, and participants resided in approximately 24 US areas. Cohort allocation depended upon clinical history that participants reported.

This clonotype was obtained from a man aged 18 to 29 who had recovered from COVID-19. Sequencing was performed on PBMCs or T cells enriched from blood (not recorded which). The chain uses TRBV2 and TRBJ1-1; possible D gene TRBD1, 6 bases. The CDR3 coding sequence is TGTGCCAGCAGGGAATCTACAGGGACGGGCACTGAAGCTTTCTTT. As protein: CASRESTGTGTEAFF.